This T cell receptor (beta chain) came from a study of TIL therapy for anti-PD-1-resistant metastatic lung cancer. Overall study results and limits: Many TIL product clones were absent from baseline tumor, suggesting clonal contraction.

This CDR3 has 15 amino acids. V shed 4 bases, J shed 9 bases, and the junction held 14 bases outside the gene matches. Looked up from germline, CDR1 is SGHVS and CDR2 is FQNEAQ. This clone was found a few times. Its antigen is not identified. Time point given: pre-treatment sample, taken before nivolumab and TIL therapy. The tumor samples were excised metastases, mostly pleural nodules or supraclavicular lymph nodes. This was the immunoSEQ v3 assay. Here immunoSEQ multiplex PCR was the method, and the copy in TCRdb shows in-frame clones only, minus some. The profile shows around 45,000 clones, 55% to 75% of them singletons.

The clonotype was recovered from a person aged 25-80 years with non-small cell lung cancer. The sample was tumor tissue, taken at baseline. The rearrangement uses TRBV7-8 and TRBJ2-7; TRBD1 matches 8 bases. The CDR3 reads CASSSTGTGPLGQYF. The CDR3 nucleotides read TGTGCCAGCAGCTCCACCGGGACAGGACCCCTTGGGCAGTACTTC.